Listed here is a single T cell receptor beta chain. Its antigen is unknown. Nothing much larger sits one base from this clone, and base qualities are not available. Taken from cysteine to phenylalanine, the CDR3 has 12 residues. CDR3 DNA is the only sequence kept; it has 36 bases, read in frame from the first base. For CDR1 and CDR2, the germline V gene lists SNHLY and FYNNEI. Graves' hyperthyroidism was defined as stable when no progression to ophthalmopathy occurred over 18 months of follow-up. Hyperthyroidism patients were newly diagnosed, with disease duration under 2 months, and aged 18 to 65 years. The study excluded patients with uncontrolled infections, other autoimmune diseases, pregnancy or lactation. Diagnoses were established on the basis of clinical symptoms, serum thyroxine and TRAb, thyroid ultrasound, and orbital computed tomography. Total RNA was extracted using Trizol reagent, and RNA quality was assessed on an Agilent 2100 Bioanalyzer.

The sample is drawn from a study of T cells in Graves' hyperthyroidism and ophthalmopathy (dated by TCRdb to the late 2010s). About the investigation overall: To identify distinguishing TCR V-J signatures, a discovery cohort of about a hundred patients was used, comprising some 43 with Graves' ophthalmopathy and around 60 with stable Graves' hyperthyroidism. Whether ophthalmopathy could be predicted prospectively was tested in an independent validation cohort made up of 18 to 20 hyperthyroidism patients plus 17 patients who later progressed to ophthalmopathy. The roughly 90 discovery patients were divided at random into training and test sets in a 7:3 ratio. The study also compared thyroid tissue and blood T-cell repertoires from roughly 6 Graves' hyperthyroidism patients. After blood sampling, hyperthyroidism patients were treated with methimazole at a starting dose of 30 mg daily, and ophthalmopathy patients were treated with high-dose intravenous methylprednisolone. TCR Vbeta CDR3 sequencing of 120 to 150 peripheral blood samples (approximately 44 ophthalmopathy, about 75 hyperthyroidism and around 17 progressor patients) is reported in the paper.

The paper's findings and limits, for the study overall: In validation, the model predicted progression to ophthalmopathy a median of about 6.8 months before onset, with roughly 68% sensitivity and roughly 73% specificity. Most expanded thyroid clonotypes (frequency above 0.001) were also detected in blood, suggesting blood repertoires may reflect thyroid immune responses. Sample size was not statistically predetermined, and blinding of investigators to group allocation was not performed. In cross-validation, a model built on a 13 V-J signature told ophthalmopathy apart from stable hyperthyroidism with 85% to 90% sensitivity and roughly 81% specificity, and in testing the same model reached 80%/75%.

TCR beta CDR3 regions were amplified from RNA transcripts. For the first round of RT-PCR on the TCR CDR3, the HTBI primer set was used together with the Qiagen OneStep RT-PCR kit. A second multiplex PCR round built the libraries, followed by size selection and purification. Sequencing of the libraries was done on an Illumina HiSeq2000 using paired-end 100 bp reads. The authors processed their data as follows. SOAPnuke was used to process the raw data, with reads discarded if the reads contained adapters or uncalled bases, had a mean Phred below 15, or lacked an exact constant-primer or identifier match. High-quality paired reads were merged with COPE v1.2.5, and unique nucleotide sequences were defined as clonotypes. Clonotypes were aligned to IMGT TRBV, TRBD and TRBJ reference segments using MiTCR v1.1. The analysis included only V-J combinations with a frequency above 0.0001, which together covered around 99% of the repertoires. A TCS score was defined as the ratio between F50 (clonal expansion) and ExV (chaos), using BLOSUM62-based TCRdist between CDR3 peptides within each V-J. Welch's t-statistics and random forest reduced 450 to 600 V-J features to 10 to 15, which were used in a naive Bayes classifier (R e1071). The similarity between thyroid and blood repertoires was quantified using the Morisita-Horn index. The raw public data were reprocessed by TCRdb itself: fastp quality trimming at Q25, MiXCR clonotype calling, in-frame beta chains only. Every entry covers one CDR3 protein and lists the most common genes and DNA from its rows. The V and J calls reflect TCRdb's pipeline rather than the authors' work. This sample holds fewer than 750,000 distinct CDR3 sequences; around 46% were observed only once. The ten largest clones take up about 7.8% of the sample.

The sequenced sample was peripheral blood or thyroid tissue (not recorded which). Rearrangement joined TRBV2 to TRBJ2-7; 9 of the junction bases match TRBD1. The last part of the DNA fits TRBJ2-1 better; the J call may be wrong. This clonotype was obtained from a woman aged 18-35 years with Graves' hyperthyroidism. The bases are TGTGCCAGCAGCGCGACAGGGGGAGAGCAGTTCTTC. It translates as CASSATGGEQFF.